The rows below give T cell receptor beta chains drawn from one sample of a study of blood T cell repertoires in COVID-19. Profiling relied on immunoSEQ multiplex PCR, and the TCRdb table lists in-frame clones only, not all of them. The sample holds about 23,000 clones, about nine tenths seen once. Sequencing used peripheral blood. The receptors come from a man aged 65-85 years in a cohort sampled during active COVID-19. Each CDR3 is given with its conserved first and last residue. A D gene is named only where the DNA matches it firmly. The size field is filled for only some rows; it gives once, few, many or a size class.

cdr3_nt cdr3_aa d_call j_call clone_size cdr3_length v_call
TGTGCCAGCAGCTTGCATACTGCAACTAATGAAAAACTGTTTTTT CASSLHTATNEKLFF - TRBJ1-4 - 15 TRBV7-9
TGTGCCATCAGCGACCGACAACCTAACTATGGCTACACCTTC CAISDRQPNYGYTF - TRBJ1-2 few 14 TRBV10-3
TGTGCCAGCAGTTTAGTCGGTGACTTCCATGGCTACACCTTC CASSLVGDFHGYTF - TRBJ1-2 once 14 TRBV28
TGCGCCAGCAGTGAGCCGGGACAGGTGTCCTACGAGCAGTACTTC CASSEPGQVSYEQYF TRBD1 TRBJ2-7 - 15 TRBV10-2
TGTGCCAGCAGTTTCCCTGGCGGGAGGGCCGGGGAGCTGTTTTTT CASSFPGGRAGELFF TRBD2 TRBJ2-2 - 15 TRBV28
TGTGCCAGTCCCCCAGGCGAGCAGTACTTC CASPPGEQYF - TRBJ2-7 - 10 TRBV19
TGTGCCAGTAGTCTTACTAGCGCGAGCTCCTACGAGCAGTACTTC CASSLTSASSYEQYF TRBD2 TRBJ2-7 - 15 TRBV19
TGTGCCAGCAGTGGTGGGACAGGCCCTTACAATGAGCAGTTCTTC CASSGGTGPYNEQFF TRBD1 TRBJ2-1 - 15 TRBV2
TGTGCCAGCAGCCCAAGGACTGTCACCGGGGAGCTGTTTTTT CASSPRTVTGELFF - TRBJ2-2 once 14 TRBV9
TGTGCCAGTAAGATCGGGACAGGGTTCTATGAGCAGTTCTTC CASKIGTGFYEQFF TRBD1 TRBJ2-1 once 14 TRBV19
TGTGCCACGTCTGGGACTAGCGGGAGGATCCGGAGCGATGAGCAGTTCTTC CATSGTSGRIRSDEQFF TRBD2 TRBJ2-1 - 17 TRBV6-4
TGCGCCAGCAGCTTAGGACAGAGCTCCTACAATGAGCAGTTCTTC CASSLGQSSYNEQFF - TRBJ2-1 once 15 TRBV5-1
TGTGCCAGCAGCCAGGCGATGCAAGAGACCCAGTACTTC CASSQAMQETQYF - TRBJ2-5 few 13 TRBV6-5
TGCGCCAGCAGCCTGGGCCCGCAGCCCGCACAAGAGACCCAGTACTTC CASSLGPQPAQETQYF - TRBJ2-5 - 16 TRBV4-1
TGTGCCAGCAGTGGCGCCGGGCAGGGGACGAGGCACTATGGCTACACCTTC CASSGAGQGTRHYGYTF - TRBJ1-2 - 17 TRBV28
TGTGCCAGCAGCCCCCCGAATCAGCCCCAGCATTTT CASSPPNQPQHF - TRBJ1-5 - 12 TRBV28
TGTGCCAGCAGCTTAAGTTCCCAGGGCCCCTACAATGAGCAGTTCTTC CASSLSSQGPYNEQFF - TRBJ2-1 - 16 TRBV7-6
TGTGCCAGCAGCCACCCCGGGACTAGCGGGAGGGCCGCTTATGATACGCAGTATTTT CASSHPGTSGRAAYDTQYF TRBD2 TRBJ2-3 - 19 TRBV7-8
TGTGCCAGCAGTCGACAGGGGCCCTCAACAGATACGCAGTATTTT CASSRQGPSTDTQYF TRBD1 TRBJ2-3 once 15 TRBV3-1/TRBV3-2
TGTGCCAGCTCACCACCGGGGTCAGGGGATCAGCCCCAGCATTTT CASSPPGSGDQPQHF - TRBJ1-5 - 15 TRBV18
TGTGCCAGCACCCCCGGGATCTATGGCTACACCTTC CASTPGIYGYTF - TRBJ1-2 - 12 TRBV28
TGTGCCAGCAGCTTCCGACTAGCGGGACCCTCCTACAATGAGCAGTTCTTC CASSFRLAGPSYNEQFF TRBD2 TRBJ2-1 - 17 TRBV5-4
TGTGCCAGCAGCACGGGACTGATCTCTGGAAACACCATATATTTT CASSTGLISGNTIYF - TRBJ1-3 few 15 TRBV7-2